The source of this TCR beta chain is a study of shared clonotypes between healthy human individuals. General study results and limits: A reduction in generation probabilities was seen for non-shared clonotypes relative to those shared by all four donors.

To note about this clone: As yet, its antigen is unknown.

Authors' data handling: Junction-only sequences without quality scores came from ImmunoSEQ, so filtering differed. Sequencing used immunoSEQ multiplex PCR; TCRdb keeps in-frame clones, though not all of them. V, J and clone size derive from that table, while D and trimming were established from the DNA sequence. The profile shows about 2.4 million clones, around 94% of them singletons. Germline V lookup: CDR1 MNHEY, CDR2 SVGAGI. With 6 bases clipped from V and 2 bases from J, the junction kept 8 bases outside the gene matches. The CDR3 sequence is 15 residues long. This TCR was recovered from a young man in good health. The genes are TRBV6-5 and TRBJ2-3, with TRBD1 matching 7 bases. The sequencing sample was made of naive CD4+ T cells sorted from blood. Subset meaning: CD45RA+ positively selected. In DNA, the CDR3 is TGTGCCAGCAGCCCCGGACAGGCAATCACAGATACGCAGTATTTT. Its protein is CASSPGQAITDTQYF.